Listed below are T cell receptor beta chains from one sample, sequenced in a study of blood T cell repertoires in COVID-19. Only in-frame clones appear in the TCRdb table, and some are missing; sequencing was by immunoSEQ multiplex PCR. The sample shows more than 95,000 clones, less than 85% of them seen only once. The material sequenced was peripheral blood. The origin of the receptors is a middle-aged man with acute or convalescent COVID-19. Each CDR3 is given with its conserved first and last residue. Each record gives: J gene, V gene, clone size, D gene, CDR3 protein, CDR3 DNA. The D gene is left open where the match is weak. Size values are once, few and many counts, or a class for expanded clones, and some rows have none.

>TRBJ1-1|TRBV5-1|.|TRBD1
CASSRGTVPAGTEAFF
TGCGCCAGCAGCCGCGGGACAGTACCCGCCGGCACTGAAGCTTTCTTT
>TRBJ1-1|TRBV28|.|.
CASTQNTEAFF
TGTGCCAGCACCCAGAACACTGAAGCTTTCTTT
>TRBJ1-2|TRBV24-1|.|TRBD1
CATSDTGTGGGYGYTF
TGTGCCACCAGTGATACCGGGACAGGAGGAGGGTATGGCTACACCTTC
>TRBJ2-5|TRBV9|.|.
CASSVSSQETQYF
TGTGCCAGCAGCGTATCCAGCCAAGAGACCCAGTACTTC
>TRBJ2-7|TRBV13|.|TRBD2
CASSPREGSTYEQYF
TGTGCCAGCAGCCCTCGGGAGGGGTCAACCTACGAGCAGTACTTC
>TRBJ2-1|TRBV6-5|.|.
CASGAYSYNEQFF
TGTGCCAGCGGGGCATACTCCTACAATGAGCAGTTCTTC
>TRBJ1-4|TRBV12-5|.|TRBD1
CASGPPGQPATNEKLFF
TGTGCTAGTGGTCCACCGGGACAGCCAGCAACTAATGAAAAACTGTTTTTT
>TRBJ1-5|TRBV10-2|.|.
CASSVLGRDQPQHF
TGCGCCAGCAGTGTTTTAGGGAGGGACCAGCCCCAGCATTTT
>TRBJ1-4|TRBV13|.|TRBD1
CASSTRQGLSEKLFF
TGTGCCAGCAGCACCCGACAGGGATTGAGTGAAAAACTGTTTTTT
>TRBJ1-5|TRBV28|once|.
CASSLGLWQPQHF
TGTGCCAGCAGTCTAGGACTTTGGCAGCCCCAGCATTTT
>TRBJ1-1|TRBV18|.|.
CASSAEGMATEAFF
TGTGCCAGCTCGGCGGAGGGGATGGCCACTGAAGCTTTCTTT
>TRBJ2-3|TRBV3-1/TRBV3-2|.|.
CASSRDPLGVQYF
TGTGCCAGCAGCCGAGACCCTCTCGGTGTGCAGTATTTT
>TRBJ1-5|TRBV15|few|TRBD1
CATSNLRGRIGQPQHF
TGTGCCACCTCAAACCTCAGGGGGCGAATCGGTCAGCCCCAGCATTTT
>TRBJ1-2|TRBV27|.|TRBD1
CASSLRGPNYGYTF
TGTGCCAGCAGTCTCAGGGGGCCTAACTATGGCTACACCTTC
>TRBJ1-1|TRBV19|.|.
CASSLTAANTEAFF
TGTGCCAGTAGTCTGACAGCCGCGAACACTGAAGCTTTCTTT
>TRBJ1-5|TRBV19|.|.
CASSGGQPQHF
TGTGCCAGTAGCGGGGGTCAGCCCCAGCATTTT
>TRBJ2-2|TRBV6-4|.|TRBD2
CASSELARSGELFF
TGTGCCAGCAGTGAACTAGCGAGGTCCGGGGAGCTGTTTTTT
>TRBJ2-5|TRBV28|.|TRBD2
CASSSGTSGQETQYF
TGTGCCAGCAGTTCTGGGACTAGCGGCCAAGAGACCCAGTACTTC
>TRBJ1-4|TRBV9|.|TRBD1
CASSEGGWGEKLFF
TGTGCCAGCAGCGAAGGGGGCTGGGGTGAAAAACTGTTTTTT
>TRBJ2-7|TRBV6-5|.|TRBD1
CASSYSGTGDYEQYF
TGTGCCAGCAGTTACTCAGGGACAGGGGATTACGAGCAGTACTTC
>TRBJ2-5|TRBV5-1|.|.
CASSLEGETQYF
TGCGCCAGCAGCTTGGAGGGGGAGACCCAGTACTTC
>TRBJ2-7|TRBV18|few|.
CASSPLGQKRDEQYF
TGTGCCAGCTCACCACTAGGACAGAAACGGGACGAGCAGTACTTC
>TRBJ1-2|TRBV3-1/TRBV3-2|.|.
CASSQGLAGEGGYTF
TGTGCCAGCAGCCAAGGACTAGCGGGGGAAGGTGGCTACACCTTC
>TRBJ2-7|TRBV5-1|.|TRBD1
CASSDAGQGATKQYF
TGCGCCAGCAGCGACGCGGGACAGGGGGCAACAAAGCAGTACTTC
>TRBJ2-7|TRBV7-2|.|TRBD2
CASNPGLAGGQQYF
TGTGCCAGCAATCCGGGACTAGCGGGAGGTCAGCAGTACTTC
>TRBJ2-3|TRBV3-1/TRBV3-2|.|.
CASSQVDLGQASVFDTQYF
TGTGCCAGCAGCCAAGTGGACCTAGGACAAGCATCTGTGTTCGATACGCAGTATTTT
>TRBJ1-4|TRBV9|.|.
CASSVDQGGVNEKLFF
TGTGCCAGCAGCGTAGATCAAGGGGGGGTCAATGAAAAACTGTTTTTT
>TRBJ2-7|TRBV5-6|.|.
CASSFQGSYEQYF
TGTGCCAGCAGCTTTCAGGGCTCCTACGAGCAGTACTTC
>TRBJ2-3|TRBV7-3|.|.
CASSLDSNTDTQYF
TGTGCCAGCAGCTTGGACTCGAACACAGATACGCAGTATTTT
>TRBJ1-6|TRBV3-1/TRBV3-2|.|.
CASSPRQGNDSPLHF
TGTGCCAGCAGCCCTCGGCAGGGGAACGATTCACCCCTCCACTTT
>TRBJ1-1|TRBV10-3|.|.
CAISPTGGSDTEAFF
TGTGCCATCAGCCCGACGGGAGGAAGTGACACTGAAGCTTTCTTT
>TRBJ2-5|TRBV9|.|TRBD2
CASSFASGRSETQYF
TGTGCCAGCAGCTTCGCTAGCGGGAGGTCTGAGACCCAGTACTTC
>TRBJ1-3|TRBV7-9|.|.
CASSREGSGNTIYF
TGTGCCAGCAGCCGGGAGGGCTCTGGAAACACCATATATTTT
>TRBJ2-5|TRBV7-9|once|.
CASSYVRRGLQETQYF
TGTGCCAGCAGCTACGTCCGGCGGGGGCTACAAGAGACCCAGTACTTC
>TRBJ1-2|TRBV9|.|.
CASSVGIASYGYTF
TGTGCCAGCAGCGTAGGTATAGCCTCCTATGGCTACACCTTC
>TRBJ2-1|TRBV18|.|TRBD1
CASSPGQGSNEQFF
TGTGCCAGCTCACCGGGACAGGGCTCCAATGAGCAGTTCTTC
>TRBJ1-2|TRBV3-1/TRBV3-2|.|.
CASSQDWEGDGYTF
TGTGCCAGCAGCCAAGATTGGGAGGGGGATGGCTACACCTTC
>TRBJ2-4|TRBV28|.|TRBD1
CASSPGQSAKNIQYF
TGTGCCAGCAGTCCGGGACAGTCAGCCAAAAACATTCAGTACTTC
>TRBJ1-4|TRBV10-1|few|TRBD1
CASSAGTVGNEKLFF
TGCGCCAGCAGTGCCGGGACAGTGGGGAATGAAAAACTGTTTTTT
>TRBJ1-1|TRBV29-1|once|TRBD1
CSVTGTGYTEAFF
TGCAGCGTGACCGGGACAGGGTACACTGAAGCTTTCTTT
>TRBJ2-1|TRBV7-9|.|TRBD2
CASSSGGASALSSYNEQFF
TGTGCCAGCAGCTCCGGGGGGGCTAGCGCCCTGAGCTCCTACAATGAGCAGTTCTTC
>TRBJ2-7|TRBV4-1|.|TRBD2
CASSQVTAGNEQYF
TGCGCCAGCAGCCAAGTTACAGCGGGGAATGAGCAGTACTTC
>TRBJ2-1|TRBV29-1|.|TRBD2
CSVGGLAGVTYNEQFF
TGCAGCGTTGGAGGACTAGCGGGAGTTACCTACAATGAGCAGTTCTTC